This T cell receptor (beta chain) was captured in a study of glioma-infiltrating T cells. For this clonotype: Compared with germline, one end of the junction differs, possibly owing to a read error.

Amplification of TCR alpha and beta CDR3 regions from RNA used iRepertoire nested multiplex PCR. MiXCR, applied by TCRdb to the multiplex PCR reads, yields one record per CDR3 protein. The sample lists about 3,900 distinct CDR3 sequences, 31% occurring once. The sequenced sample was glioma tissue, nonneoplastic brain tissue, or PBMCs (not recorded which). The clonotype was recovered from a human donor with low-grade glioma or glioblastoma, undergoing nonglioma brain surgery, or in good health (not recorded which).

The CDR3 coding sequence is TGCGGTGCTCGGGACTCTTACGAGCGGTACTTC. Protein sequence: CGARDSYERYF. The J gene is TRBJ2-7, the V gene TRBV20-1, with D possibly matching TRBD2 (6 bases). CDR1 and CDR2 from the germline V gene are DFQATT and SNEGSKA (reference sequence). This CDR3 has 11 amino acids.